This T cell receptor beta chain was identified during a study of blood T cell repertoires in COVID-19. Whole-study context: T cells, B-cell-depleted T cells, or PBMCs provided the cDNA or gDNA that served as material.

In the authors' workflow: Amplification of reference gene primers provided the estimated nucleated cell counts. Sequencing used immunoSEQ multiplex PCR; TCRdb keeps in-frame clones, though not all of them. For V, J and clone size, that table is used; D and trimming come from the DNA. The sample lists about 80,000 clones, about nine tenths occurring once. Germline-derived CDR1 and CDR2 are MNHEY and SVGAGI. The CDR3 length is 12 residues. J lost 7 bases, V lost 7 bases, and 5 bases had no gene match. The chain employs TRBV6-5 and TRBJ1-2, with 8 bases fitting TRBD1. This clonotype was obtained from an elderly woman with acute or convalescent COVID-19. Sequenced material: peripheral blood. The CDR3 region is CASKTGGGGYTF. The CDR3 DNA is TGTGCCAGCAAAACAGGGGGAGGTGGCTACACCTTC.